The 5 T cell receptor beta chains given below trace back to one sample, sequenced in a study of blood T cell repertoires in COVID-19. Measured with immunoSEQ multiplex PCR; TCRdb has only the in-frame clones, and not every one. The data hold 190,000 or so clones, with 65% to 90% observed a single time. The sample was PBMCs or T cells enriched from blood (not recorded which). These receptors were obtained from a woman aged 30 to 39 who had been exposed to COVID-19.

The chain has TRBV4-1 and TRBJ1-2; TRBD1 matches at 7 bases. The CDR3 covers 19 residues. CDR1 and CDR2 from the germline V gene are MGHRA and YSYEKL. V shed 0 bases, J shed 1 base, and the junction held 14 bases outside the gene matches. CDR3 residues: CASSQDSPGQTHFNYGYTF. CDR3 bases: TGCGCCAGCAGCCAAGACAGTCCGGGACAGACACACTTTAACTATGGCTACACCTTC.

The V and J genes are TRBV5-6 and TRBJ2-3; D is possibly TRBD1 (5 bases). The CDR3 covers 14 residues. Germline-derived CDR1 and CDR2 are SGHDT and YYEEEE. The germline V and J ends were trimmed by 3 bases and 4 bases, with 12 bases remaining between them. The CDR3, as DNA: TGTGCCAGCAGCTCTGCGCAGGGCCCAGATACGCAGTATTTT. Its translation is CASSSAQGPDTQYF. The complete variable domain, with remaining parts taken from reference TRBV5-6 and TRBJ2-3, reads DAGVTQSPTHLIKTRGQQVTLRCSPKSGHDTVSWYQQALGQGPQFIFQYYEEEERQRGNFPDRFSGHQFPNYSSELNVNALLLGDSALYLCASSSAQGPDTQYFGPGTRLTVL.

The V call is TRBV6-5, the J call TRBJ1-4; 7 positions agree with TRBD1. Germline assignment: CDR1 MNHEY and CDR2 SVGAGI. Trimming removed 6 bases from V and 4 bases from J; junction bases left unmatched: 5. CDR3 size: 14 residues. The CDR3, as DNA: TGTGCCAGCAGGCGACAGGGCCGTAATGAAAAACTGTTTTTT. Translated: CASRRQGRNEKLFF.

With respect to this clone: Other DNA sequences within the sample encode an identical CDR3. The chain employs TRBV3-1 (or the pseudogene TRBV3-2) and TRBJ2-7, with 9 bases identical to TRBD2. Looked up from germline, CDR1 is LGHDT and CDR2 is YNNKEL (reference sequence). The CDR3 is 14 residues long. V lost 4 bases and J lost 5; bases outside the gene matches: 6. This CDR3 is CASSLGTSSHEQYF. In nucleotides, the CDR3 is TGTGCCAGCAGCCTCGGGACTAGCTCGCACGAGCAGTACTTC.

V usage is TRBV5-1 and J usage is TRBJ1-1; D not certain. Germline V lookup: CDR1 SGHRS, CDR2 YFSETQ. Trimming took 0 bases from V and 4 from J, leaving 19 bases between them. The CDR3 contains 17 residues. CDR3 nucleotide sequence: TGCGCCAGCAGCTTGGTCATGGATGGTCGGAGCCCCACTGAAGCTTTCTTT. This translates into CASSLVMDGRSPTEAFF.